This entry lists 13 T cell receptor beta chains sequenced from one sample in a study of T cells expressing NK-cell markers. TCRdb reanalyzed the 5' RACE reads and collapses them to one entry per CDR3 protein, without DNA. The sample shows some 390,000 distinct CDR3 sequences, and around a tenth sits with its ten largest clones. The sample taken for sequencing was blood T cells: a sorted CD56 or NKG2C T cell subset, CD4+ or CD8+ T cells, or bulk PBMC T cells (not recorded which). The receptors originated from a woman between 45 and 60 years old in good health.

This chain's CDR3 is CSATGRILPYEQYF. V is TRBV29-1 and J is TRBJ2-7; TCRdb gives TRBD1 as the D gene, but with no DNA this cannot be confirmed. Germline V gene sequence: CDR1 SQVTM, CDR2 ANQGSEA. CDR3 length: 14 residues.

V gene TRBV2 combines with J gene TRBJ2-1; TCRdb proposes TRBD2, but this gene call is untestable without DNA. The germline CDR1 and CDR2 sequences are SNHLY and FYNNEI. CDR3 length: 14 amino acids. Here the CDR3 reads CASMKGGPYNEQFF.

This CDR3 reads CASSLDSAMYYEQYF. V is TRBV5-1 and J is TRBJ2-7; TCRdb calls TRBD2, which cannot be checked without DNA. This CDR3 has 15 amino acids. Germline CDR1 reads SGHRS; CDR2 reads YFSETQ.

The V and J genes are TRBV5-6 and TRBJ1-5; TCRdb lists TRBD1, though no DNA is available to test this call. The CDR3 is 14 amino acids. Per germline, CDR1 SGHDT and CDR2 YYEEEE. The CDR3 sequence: CANPSGVVNQPQHF. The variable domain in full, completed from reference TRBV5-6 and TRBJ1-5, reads DAGVTQSPTHLIKTRGQQVTLRCSPKSGHDTVSWYQQALGQGPQFIFQYYEEEERQRGNFPDRFSGHQFPNYSSELNVNALLLGDSALYLCANPSGVVNQPQHFGDGTRLSIL.

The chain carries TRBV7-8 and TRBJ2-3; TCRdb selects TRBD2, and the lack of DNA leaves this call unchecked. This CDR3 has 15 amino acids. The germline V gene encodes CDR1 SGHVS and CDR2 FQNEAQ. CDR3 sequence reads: CASSQREGRPDTQYF.

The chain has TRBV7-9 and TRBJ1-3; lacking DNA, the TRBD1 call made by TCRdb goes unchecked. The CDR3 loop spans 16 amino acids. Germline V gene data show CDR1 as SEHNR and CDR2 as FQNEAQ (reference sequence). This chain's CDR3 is CASSGPGPDSGNTIYF.

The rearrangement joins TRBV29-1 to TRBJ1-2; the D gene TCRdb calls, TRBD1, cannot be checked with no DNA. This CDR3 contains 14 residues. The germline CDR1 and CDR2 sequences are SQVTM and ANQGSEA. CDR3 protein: CSALIARAGLGYTF.

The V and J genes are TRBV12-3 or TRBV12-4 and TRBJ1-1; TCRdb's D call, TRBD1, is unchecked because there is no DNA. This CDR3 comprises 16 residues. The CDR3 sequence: CASRPQPSGWNTEAFF.

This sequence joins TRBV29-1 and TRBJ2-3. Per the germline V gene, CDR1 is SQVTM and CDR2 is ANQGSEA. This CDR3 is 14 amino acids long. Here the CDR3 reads CSVEPMIEADTQYF.

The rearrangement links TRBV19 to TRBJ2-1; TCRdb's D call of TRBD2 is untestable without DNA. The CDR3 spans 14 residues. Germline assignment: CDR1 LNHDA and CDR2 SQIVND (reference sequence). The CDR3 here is CASWSSGSISEQFF.

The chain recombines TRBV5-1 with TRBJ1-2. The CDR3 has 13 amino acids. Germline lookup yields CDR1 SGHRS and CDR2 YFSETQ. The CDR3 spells CASSLMAAYGYTF.

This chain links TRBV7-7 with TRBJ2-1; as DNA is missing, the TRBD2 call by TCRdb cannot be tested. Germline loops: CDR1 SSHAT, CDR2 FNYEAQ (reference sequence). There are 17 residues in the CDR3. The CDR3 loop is CASSLSPAGSSYNEQFF.

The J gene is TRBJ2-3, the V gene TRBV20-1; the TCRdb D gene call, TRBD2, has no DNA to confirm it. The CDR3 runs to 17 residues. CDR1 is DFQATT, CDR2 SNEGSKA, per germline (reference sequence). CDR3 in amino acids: CSARDLGGGRAVDTQYF.